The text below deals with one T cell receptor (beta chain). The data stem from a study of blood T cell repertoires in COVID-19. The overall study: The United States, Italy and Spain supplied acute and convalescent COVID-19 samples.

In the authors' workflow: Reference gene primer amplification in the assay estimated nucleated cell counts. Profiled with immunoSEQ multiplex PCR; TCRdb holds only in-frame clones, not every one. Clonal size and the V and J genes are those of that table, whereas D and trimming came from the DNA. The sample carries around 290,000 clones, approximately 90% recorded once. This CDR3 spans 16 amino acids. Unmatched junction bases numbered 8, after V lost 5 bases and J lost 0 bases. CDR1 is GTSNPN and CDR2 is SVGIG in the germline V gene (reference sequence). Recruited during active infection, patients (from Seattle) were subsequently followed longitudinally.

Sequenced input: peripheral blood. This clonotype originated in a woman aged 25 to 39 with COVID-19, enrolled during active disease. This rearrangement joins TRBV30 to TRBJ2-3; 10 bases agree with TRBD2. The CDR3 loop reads CAWVKGLARSTDTQYF. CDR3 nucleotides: TGTGCCTGGGTGAAGGGACTAGCGAGAAGCACAGATACGCAGTATTTT.